This T cell receptor (beta chain) was identified during a study of early T cells in non-severe SARS-CoV-2 infection. TCRdb itself ran the 5' RACE reads through MiXCR, one entry per CDR3 protein. The sample comprises about 59,000 distinct CDR3 sequences, approximately 13% of which are singletons, and 9.3% rests with the top ten. This clonotype has only a few counts. Germline CDR1 SNHLY, CDR2 FYNNEI. The germline V and J ends were trimmed by 1 base and 10 bases, with 17 bases remaining between them. This CDR3 contains 15 residues. V and J are TRBV2 and TRBJ2-1; D possibly corresponds to TRBD1 (6 bases). The sequenced sample was whole blood, obtained at baseline. This sequence originates from an adult who was a healthcare worker with PCR-confirmed SARS-CoV-2 infection or an uninfected control (not recorded which). The CDR3 DNA is TGTGCCAGCAGTGAAGTAGGAAGACAGGCAGTAGAGCAGTTCTTC. Residues: CASSEVGRQAVEQFF.